The entry below gives a single T cell receptor (beta chain) sequence along with its context. Antigen: not known. The CDR3 extends over 16 amino acids. J gave up 0 bases and V 5 bases, and 6 bases lay outside the gene matches. The germline V gene has CDR1 MGHDK and CDR2 SYGVNS. The record originates from a study of beta chain features in type 1 diabetes. General study results and limits: Among patients with Type 1 diabetes, TCRB CDR3s were moderately but significantly shorter in every one of the four CD4+ subsets. PCR might pick shorter templates more often, in the same way for patients and controls. Type 1 diabetes patients showed fewer insertions and more deletions at VDJ junctions.

Expressed TCRB transcripts got sequenced, as all isolated RNA was reverse transcribed. Average reads for naive, central memory and regulatory T cell samples were about 3.6 million. Clones were sequenced by immunoSEQ multiplex PCR, and TCRdb holds only the in-frame ones, with some missing. The sample has 250,000 to 350,000 clones; roughly an eighth are singletons. The purity of all sorted populations exceeded 98%. J is TRBJ2-3 and V is TRBV25-1; 9 bases line up with TRBD2. Input material: naive CD4+ T cells from blood. The receptor was isolated from a man under 40 with type 1 diabetes. The CDR3 sequence is CASSLRSGGSTDTQYF. The CDR3 DNA sequence: TGTGCCAGCAGTTTACGTAGCGGGGGAAGCACAGATACGCAGTATTTT.